Detailed here is one T cell receptor beta chain. Per the original data handling: Researchers report that nucleated cell counts were estimated from reference gene primer amplification. Clones were read by immunoSEQ multiplex PCR, and TCRdb kept only the in-frame ones, dropping some. That table furnishes V, J and clone size, whereas the DNA furnished D and trimming. Among tens of thousands of clones, around 87% were seen once, and the ten largest hold 15% to 20%. V lost 5 bases and J lost 13, with 23 bases in between. The germline V gene has CDR1 MDHEN and CDR2 SYDVKM. The CDR3 runs 14 residues. The data were taken from a study of blood T cell repertoires in COVID-19. Study background: Sites in the United States, Italy and Spain provided acute and convalescent COVID-19 samples. T cells, B-cell-depleted T cells, or PBMCs provided the cDNA or gDNA that served as material.

The sequence was collected from a human donor in a cohort sampled during active COVID-19. Sequenced sample: peripheral blood. This rearrangement joins TRBV28 to TRBJ1-1; D is perhaps TRBD1 (5 bases). The CDR3 bases are TGTGCCAGCAGTACCCCGGTTGGGGCCGAAGTAGTTTTCTTT. It translates to CASSTPVGAEVVFF.